This is a list of T cell receptor beta chains from one sample in a study of neoadjuvant anti-PD-1 for oral cavity cancer. The repertoire was sequenced with immunoSEQ multiplex PCR; TCRdb's copy has only in-frame clones and lacks some. The table records 10,000 to 15,000 clones, about 60% of them present only once. The material sequenced was tumor tissue, taken before nivolumab (anti-PD-1) treatment. These receptors were taken from a person aged 35 to 85 with oral cavity squamous cell carcinoma. Both conserved end residues are part of each CDR3.

v_call,j_call,cdr3_aa
TRBV9,TRBJ2-1,CASSVNSGYSYNEQFF
TRBV7-8,TRBJ1-2,CASSLSEQGDGYTF
TRBV10-2,TRBJ2-7,CASSGYYEQYF
TRBV19,TRBJ1-2,CASSRNYGYTF
TRBV6-6,TRBJ2-5,CASSYSRTGPKAQYF
TRBV14,TRBJ2-2,CASSQVASGTTGELFF
TRBV28,TRBJ1-2,CASSLPAGGNGYTF
TRBV28,TRBJ1-5,CASSPLDLTGQPQHF
TRBV5-1,TRBJ1-1,CASSFNRGLGTEAFF
TRBV27,TRBJ2-1,CASHDLTSGRNEQFF
TRBV6-6,TRBJ2-1,CAMRRELGNEQFF
TRBV27,TRBJ2-1,CASSFALSGEQFF
TRBV15,TRBJ2-1,CATSERGTYNEQFF
TRBV28,TRBJ2-7,CASSSSPGEQYF
TRBV4-2,TRBJ2-3,CASSPRVAEPTDTQYF
TRBV25-1,TRBJ1-5,CASSVMGEPQHF
TRBV21-1,TRBJ2-1,CASSRRSALNEQFF
TRBV5-1,TRBJ2-2,CASSWSGENTGELFF
TRBV7-2,TRBJ2-2,CASSLGWGLAATGELFF
TRBV30,TRBJ2-5,CAWSVTGETQYF
TRBV10-1,TRBJ2-7,CASSPGGQVHEQYF
TRBV7-9,TRBJ2-5,CASRGDFQETQYF
TRBV29-1,TRBJ2-7,CSVQGAAGPYEQYF
TRBV11-2,TRBJ2-7,CASSLVGEQYF
TRBV6-4,TRBJ2-2,CASSAMNTGELFF
TRBV7-8,TRBJ1-2,CASSPPTGSDYGYTF
TRBV9,TRBJ2-7,CASSGTSEYEQYF
TRBV6-5,TRBJ2-5,CASRTRDREKTQYF
TRBV7-9,TRBJ1-4,CASSPQGTSNEKLFF
TRBV28,TRBJ1-5,CASSGREQPQHF
TRBV6-6,TRBJ1-1,CASSLTGEGNTEAFF
TRBV10-2,TRBJ2-2,CAGSLGGDTGELFF
TRBV6-1,TRBJ2-5,CASSGQGRETQYF
TRBV5-3,TRBJ2-7,CARSLSEGQGGDEQYF
TRBV6-4,TRBJ2-2,CASSPTSGGTGELFF
TRBV11-2,TRBJ2-7,CASSYFGGTSVYEQYF
TRBV6-5,TRBJ1-1,CASIVSTGGTEAFF
TRBV6-5,TRBJ1-2,CASSPGTPGRGYTF
TRBV30,TRBJ2-5,CAWSRQGETQYF
TRBV4-1,TRBJ1-4,CASSQGWGINEKLFF
TRBV6-5,TRBJ2-7,CASSYSGEGAYEQYF
TRBV6-5,TRBJ2-1,CASRGSPHYNEQFF
TRBV10-2,TRBJ2-5,CASLAGVAETQYF
TRBV9,TRBJ2-3,CASSPGSGWLDTQYF
TRBV29-1,TRBJ1-2,CSAQSGTEDYGYTF
TRBV7-9,TRBJ2-1,CASSLIGGTEQFF
TRBV20-1,TRBJ1-4,CSATTTGRLNF
TRBV10-2,TRBJ2-3,CASSGSSGFTDTQYF
TRBV5-6,TRBJ2-7,CASSLGESGLEQYF
TRBV19,TRBJ2-7,CASVDRFGEQYF
TRBV5-6,TRBJ1-3,CASSLLTATRFSGNTIYF
TRBV7-6,TRBJ2-7,CASSFEDEDSGEQYF
TRBV27,TRBJ2-3,CASSINRGPDTDTQYF
TRBV9,TRBJ2-7,CASSPSLGGSYEQYF
TRBV18,TRBJ1-2,CASSPGQGPNYGYTF
TRBV9,TRBJ1-1,CASSVATQGEAFF
TRBV28,TRBJ2-1,CASHQGISYNEQFF